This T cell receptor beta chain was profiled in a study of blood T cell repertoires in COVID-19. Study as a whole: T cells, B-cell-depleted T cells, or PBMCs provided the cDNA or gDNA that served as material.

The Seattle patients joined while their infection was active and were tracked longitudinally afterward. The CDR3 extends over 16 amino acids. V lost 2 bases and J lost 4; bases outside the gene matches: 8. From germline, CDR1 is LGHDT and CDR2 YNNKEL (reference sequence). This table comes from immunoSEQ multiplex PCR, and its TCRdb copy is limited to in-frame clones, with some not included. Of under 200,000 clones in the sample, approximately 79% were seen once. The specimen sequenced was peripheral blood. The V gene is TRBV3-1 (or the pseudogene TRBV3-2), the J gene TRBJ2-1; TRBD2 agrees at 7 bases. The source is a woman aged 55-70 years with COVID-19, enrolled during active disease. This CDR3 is CASSQPLGEGYNEQFF. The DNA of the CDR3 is TGTGCCAGCAGCCAACCTCTGGGGGAGGGTTACAATGAGCAGTTCTTC.